The 30 T cell receptor beta chains below were found in one sample sequenced in a study of shared clonotypes between healthy human individuals. Profiling relied on immunoSEQ multiplex PCR, and the TCRdb table lists in-frame clones only, not all of them. The sample contains over 2 million clones, under 95% of which appear only once. The sequencing sample was made of naive CD4+ T cells from PBMCs. The subset denotes: CD45RA+ positively selected. Receptors originate from a man aged 18 to 30 in good health. Some clones in this sample may be carry-over from other donors' samples.

The rearrangement joins TRBV27 to TRBJ1-4; D call uncertain. Germline V CDR1 and CDR2: MNHEY, SMNVEV (reference sequence). V lost 3 bases and J lost 8, with 16 bases in between. The CDR3 contains 15 residues. The CDR3 loop is CASSFTGPGVEKLFF. CDR3 sequence (DNA): TGTGCCAGCAGTTTCACCGGGCCCGGGGTGGAAAAACTGTTTTTT.

This rearrangement joins TRBV6-1 to TRBJ1-1; no clear D. The V gene lost 0 bases and the J gene lost 10 bases, with 12 bases spanning the gap. The length of the CDR3 is 13 residues. Germline V gene lookup returns CDR1 MNHNS and CDR2 SASEGT. The CDR3 sequence is CASSEAPGKGAFF. CDR3 sequence (DNA): TGTGCCAGCAGTGAAGCGCCGGGGAAGGGAGCTTTCTTT.

The rearrangement joins TRBV19 to TRBJ1-1, with a tentative D call TRBD1 (6 bases). There are 14 residues in the CDR3. Germline lookup yields CDR1 LNHDA and CDR2 SQIVND (reference sequence). V shed 6 bases and J shed 5 bases, with 16 bases lying between them. DNA for the CDR3: TGTGCCAGTAGATTGGACAGAGGGGGGACTGAAGCTTTCTTT. Translating gives CASRLDRGGTEAFF. The full variable domain, completed using reference TRBV19 and TRBJ1-1, is DGGITQSPKYLFRKEGQNVTLSCEQNLNHDAMYWYRQDPGQGLRLIYYSQIVNDFQKGDIAEGYSVSREKKESFPLTVTSAQKNPTAFYLCASRLDRGGTEAFFGQGTRLTVV.

The rearrangement joins TRBV6-1 to TRBJ1-5; D is unclear. From germline, CDR1 is MNHNS and CDR2 SASEGT. V lost 7 bases, J lost 3 bases, and 7 bases lay in between. This CDR3 has 12 amino acids. CDR3 residues: CASTYPNQPQHF. The CDR3 region has the DNA TGTGCCAGCACTTACCCCAATCAGCCCCAGCATTTT.

The chain links TRBV18 to TRBJ1-3, with TRBD1 matching over 8 bases. Trimming cost V 3 bases and J 2 bases; bases outside gene matches: 6. The CDR3 runs to 16 residues. Germline V CDR1 and CDR2: KGHSH, LQKENI. The CDR3 protein is CASSPSQGATGNTIYF. The CDR3 DNA reads as TGTGCCAGCTCACCCAGTCAGGGGGCCACTGGAAACACCATATATTTT.

Points on this clone: Other DNA sequences in this sample translate to the same CDR3. The chain uses TRBV19 and TRBJ1-5; no definite D call. This CDR3 has 13 amino acids. The V end was cut by 0 bases, the J end by 7 bases, with 7 bases between. From germline, CDR1 is LNHDA and CDR2 SQIVND (reference sequence). The CDR3, as DNA: TGTGCCAGTAGTATAGAAGGGCGCCAGCCCCAGCATTTT. Amino acids: CASSIEGRQPQHF.

V usage is TRBV5-1 and J usage is TRBJ2-1; 10 bases align to TRBD2. This CDR3 region has 14 residues. The germline V gene has CDR1 SGHRS and CDR2 YFSETQ. The ends lost 4 bases at V and 9 bases at J; junction bases unmatched: 7. DNA for the CDR3: TGCGCCAGCAGCAAGCGGGAGGGCCGTAGTGAGCAGTTCTTC. Translated, it gives CASSKREGRSEQFF.

This clone was detected only once. V is TRBV5-6 and J is TRBJ2-1; 12 nucleotides line up with TRBD2. The CDR3 spans 18 residues. The junction had 15 bases not matched to a gene; V was cut back by 4 bases and J by 7 bases. The germline CDR1 and CDR2 sequences are SGHDT and YYEEEE. The CDR3 loop is CASSTASGRASYANEQFF. In DNA, the CDR3 is TGTGCCAGCAGCACCGCTAGCGGGAGGGCCTCCTACGCGAATGAGCAGTTCTTC.

Remarks on this clone: Other nucleotide sequences from this sample produce the same CDR3. The V and J genes are TRBV11-2 and TRBJ1-3; D unclear. Germline loops: CDR1 SGHAT, CDR2 FQNNGV. Trimming cost V 4 bases and J 4 bases, with 8 bases left between them. This CDR3 has 13 amino acids. CDR3 coding DNA: TGTGCCAGCAGCTCTCTGTTGGGAAACACCATATATTTT. It specifies CASSSLLGNTIYF.

Comments on this clone: The sample carries other DNA sequences with the same CDR3. This chain uses TRBV7-3 with TRBJ2-1, with D possibly TRBD1 on 5 matching bases. The CDR3 has 15 residues. V gave up 2 bases and J gave up 0 bases, with 8 bases separating them. Germline V gives CDR1 SGHTA, CDR2 FQGTGA. The CDR3 region is CASSLQGSSYNEQFF. The CDR3 DNA reads as TGTGCCAGCAGCTTACAGGGAAGCTCCTACAATGAGCAGTTCTTC. The whole variable domain, remainder taken from reference TRBV7-3 and TRBJ2-1, is GAGVSQTPSNKVTEKGKYVELRCDPISGHTALYWYRQSLGQGPEFLIYFQGTGAADDSGLPNDRFFAVRPEGSVSTLKIQRTERGDSAVYLCASSLQGSSYNEQFFGPGTRLTVL.

Only a few counts were recorded for this clone. The CDR3, as DNA: TGTGCCAGTACCCCCCGGGTGCCTAATCAGCCCCAGCATTTT. It codes for CASTPRVPNQPQHF. The chain combines TRBV19 with TRBJ1-5; D gene uncertain. This CDR3 is 14 amino acids long. Trimming took off 7 bases at V and 4 bases at J, with 14 bases between the two ends. Germline V gene sequence: CDR1 LNHDA, CDR2 SQIVND (reference sequence). The full variable domain, its missing parts supplied by reference TRBV19 and TRBJ1-5, is DGGITQSPKYLFRKEGQNVTLSCEQNLNHDAMYWYRQDPGQGLRLIYYSQIVNDFQKGDIAEGYSVSREKKESFPLTVTSAQKNPTAFYLCASTPRVPNQPQHFGDGTRLSIL.

V usage is TRBV14 and J usage is TRBJ2-7; D is unresolved. The CDR3 has 16 residues. CDR1 is SGHDN, CDR2 FVKESK, per germline. V lost 4 bases, J lost 2 bases, and 18 bases lay in between. The chain's CDR3 is CASSRHPAGTPYEQYF. CDR3 DNA: TGTGCCAGCAGCCGCCACCCAGCAGGCACCCCCTACGAGCAGTACTTC.

The rearrangement uses TRBV19 and TRBJ2-3; 8 nucleotides match TRBD1. Trimming cost V 5 bases and J 3 bases; bases outside gene matches: 4. CDR3 size: 14 residues. CDR1 and CDR2 (germline): LNHDA, SQIVND (reference sequence). CDR3 DNA sequence: TGTGCCAGTAGTGGCAGGGGGCGAACAGATACGCAGTATTTT. It translates to CASSGRGRTDTQYF.

The chain employs TRBV28 and TRBJ1-1, with D unresolved. Trimming cost V 5 bases and J 0 bases, with 7 bases left between them. Germline CDR1 and CDR2: MDHEN and SYDVKM. The CDR3 length is 13 residues. The CDR3 loop reads CASSVGMNTEAFF. For the CDR3, the DNA is TGTGCCAGCAGTGTAGGGATGAACACTGAAGCTTTCTTT.

The V call is TRBV27, the J call TRBJ2-7, with 10 bases lining up with TRBD1. Germline values: CDR1 MNHEY, CDR2 SMNVEV (reference sequence). CDR3 length: 15 residues. The ends lost 6 bases at V and 0 bases at J; junction bases unmatched: 5. CDR3 sequence reads: CASSPRTGGSYEQYF. CDR3 nucleotides: TGTGCCAGCAGCCCCCGGACAGGGGGCTCCTACGAGCAGTACTTC.

The chain employs TRBV6-5 and TRBJ2-7; no reliable D call. This CDR3 region has 13 residues. V was cut by 1 base and J by 3 bases, with 7 bases left in between. The germline CDR1 and CDR2 sequences are MNHEY and SVGAGI. The CDR3 here is CASSYYRDYEQYF. The CDR3 DNA sequence: TGTGCCAGCAGTTACTATCGCGACTACGAGCAGTACTTC.

The genes are TRBV27 and TRBJ2-1, with TRBD2 matching 7 bases. The CDR3 consists of 13 residues. Germline V CDR1 and CDR2: MNHEY, SMNVEV (reference sequence). V shed 8 bases, J shed 2 bases, and the junction held 3 bases outside the gene matches. The CDR3 is CASQGTTYNEQFF. CDR3 nucleotides: TGTGCCAGCCAAGGGACTACCTACAATGAGCAGTTCTTC.

The chain combines TRBV9 with TRBJ2-2, with 8 nucleotides matching TRBD2. The CDR3 covers 16 residues. Germline V gives CDR1 SGDLS, CDR2 YYNGEE. J was trimmed by 7 bases and V by 3 bases; bases with no gene match: 11. CDR3 in DNA: TGTGCCAGCAGCGGCCCGCTGGCGGGAGGAGTCGGGGAGCTGTTTTTT. The encoded protein is CASSGPLAGGVGELFF.

To note about this clone: The same CDR3 also results from other DNA sequences found in this sample. The chain employs TRBV28 and TRBJ1-2; no definite D call. The CDR3 sequence is 13 residues long. Germline assignment: CDR1 MDHEN and CDR2 SYDVKM. V shed 5 bases and J shed 5 bases, with 12 bases lying between them. The CDR3 sequence is CASSLGREYGYTF. The CDR3 DNA reads as TGTGCCAGCAGTCTCGGGAGGGAATATGGCTACACCTTC.

The V and J genes are TRBV4-1 and TRBJ1-2; no firm D call. V gave up 1 base and J gave up 2 bases, with 17 bases separating them. Germline CDR1 MGHRA, CDR2 YSYEKL. The CDR3 is made up of 17 amino acids. For the CDR3, the DNA is TGCGCCAGCAGCCAAGCACCACGCGACACCTGGAACTATGGCTACACCTTC. Amino acid sequence: CASSQAPRDTWNYGYTF.

This rearrangement joins TRBV30 to TRBJ2-5, with a tentative D call TRBD2 (6 bases). In germline, CDR1 is GTSNPN, CDR2 SVGIG (reference sequence). The CDR3 loop spans 15 amino acids. Trimming left V 2 bases short and J 9 bases short, with 22 bases between. CDR3 region: CAWSKGRGGTLAQYF. As DNA, the CDR3 is TGTGCCTGGAGTAAGGGGAGAGGAGGGACGTTGGCCCAGTACTTC.

This sequence joins TRBV5-1 and TRBJ2-1, with D unclear. The length of the CDR3 is 14 residues. CDR1 SGHRS and CDR2 YFSETQ come from the germline V gene. The ends were cut back, 7 bases at V and 8 bases at J, with 19 bases in the middle. The CDR3 is CASSGGTPRDEQFF. The CDR3 coding sequence is TGCGCCAGCTCCGGCGGAACCCCACGGGATGAGCAGTTCTTC.

This clone has just one count. V is TRBV11-2 and J is TRBJ2-1; 14 bases fit TRBD2. V lost 5 bases, J lost 0 bases, and 3 bases stayed unmatched. This CDR3 has 17 residues. Germline loops: CDR1 SGHAT, CDR2 FQNNGV. The CDR3 sequence: CASSTGLAGASYNEQFF. The CDR3 bases are TGTGCCAGCAGCACGGGACTAGCGGGGGCCTCCTACAATGAGCAGTTCTTC.

The chain uses TRBV29-1 and TRBJ2-1, with D tentatively TRBD2 (6 bases). Germline CDR1 reads SQVTM; CDR2 reads ANQGSEA. CDR3 length equals 13 residues. V was clipped by 7 bases and J by 4 bases, with 14 bases between them. The CDR3 is CSAKTGLYNEQFF. CDR3 in DNA: TGCAGCGCTAAAACGGGACTTTACAATGAGCAGTTCTTC.

The gene calls are TRBV7-2 and TRBJ1-3, with a possible D match to TRBD1 (5 bases). This CDR3 comprises 18 residues. V was trimmed by 2 bases and J by 0 bases, leaving 17 bases between them. Per the germline V gene, CDR1 is SGHTA and CDR2 is FQGNSA. The CDR3 sequence: CASSLRGGIQPSGNTIYF. As DNA, the CDR3 is TGTGCCAGCAGCTTACGGGGGGGTATCCAGCCCTCTGGAAACACCATATATTTT.

The chain employs TRBV10-3 and TRBJ2-3; 12 bases map to TRBD2. CDR3 length: 15 amino acids. J was trimmed by 5 bases and V by 4 bases; bases with no gene match: 4. From germline, CDR1 is ENHRY and CDR2 SYGVKD. CDR3 nucleotide sequence: TGTGCCATCAGTGTACTAGCGGGAGGAGAAGATACGCAGTATTTT. This sequence encodes CAISVLAGGEDTQYF.

The chain links TRBV5-4 to TRBJ1-1; D gene unclear. Trimming removed 4 bases at V and 4 bases at J, with 11 bases between. CDR1 and CDR2 from the germline V gene are SGHNT and YYREEE (reference sequence). There are 13 residues in the CDR3. CDR3 DNA: TGTGCCAGCAGCCCGTGGCGGGGCACTGAAGCTTTCTTT. Amino acid sequence: CASSPWRGTEAFF.

V gene TRBV18 combines with J gene TRBJ1-4; D possibly corresponds to TRBD1 (5 bases). Trimming pared 0 bases from V and 8 bases from J, leaving 16 bases between. The CDR3 has 16 residues. CDR1 KGHSH and CDR2 LQKENI come from the germline V gene. The chain's CDR3 is CASSPPGVMADEKLFF. The CDR3 DNA reads as TGTGCCAGCTCACCACCAGGGGTGATGGCGGACGAAAAACTGTTTTTT.

The V and J genes are TRBV12-5 and TRBJ2-1, with 11 bases lining up with TRBD2. The V and J ends lost 6 bases and 0 bases, in that order; junction bases with no gene match: 10. Germline CDR1 and CDR2: LGHNT and FRNRAP. CDR3 length: 18 residues. CDR3 amino acids: CASGKMGLADFSYNEQFF. The CDR3 coding sequence is TGTGCTAGTGGGAAAATGGGACTAGCGGACTTCTCCTACAATGAGCAGTTCTTC.

V is TRBV6-4 and J is TRBJ2-4; D tentatively fits TRBD1 or TRBD2 (5 bases each). Germline CDR1 MRHNA, CDR2 SNTAGT. Trimming stripped 9 bases from V and 0 bases from J, with 18 bases between. CDR3 length equals 16 residues. The CDR3 DNA follows: TGTGCCAGAACTACATCGGGGACGCTAGCCAAAAACATTCAGTACTTC. This sequence encodes CARTTSGTLAKNIQYF.